This T cell receptor (beta chain) was obtained from a study of blood T cells in healthy people across ages (dated by TCRdb to about 2015). Context from the whole study: In model experiments, template switching captured about one uniquely barcoded TCR beta cDNA molecule for every two T cells. Four age groups were formed from the donors: young (average about 15 years), middle-aged (around 40), aged (approximately 60) and long-lived (roughly 88). For two donors (one aged 18 to 30 and one aged 80 or older), the study analyzed two additional independent replicas of 1 million unique cDNA reads from the same blood draw. To avoid experimental bias, donors of different ages were spread randomly across the sequencing lanes. The study measured age-related changes in TCR beta repertoire diversity using deep sequencing normalized with unique cDNA molecular identifiers.

Study-level results and caveats: Compared with the aged group, more naive CD4+ T cells, fewer expanded clones and increased TCR diversity were shown by the long-lived group, suggesting age selection. Estimates of total diversity based on one million sequenced T cells were considered lower bounds and underestimates. Because the CMV infection status of the donors was unknown, age-related changes in expanded clonotypes may potentially have been confounded. The percentage of naive T cells measured by flow cytometry correlated strongly with observed TCR beta diversity. Observed TCR beta diversity per million T cells fell roughly linearly with age, and a significant reduction was already apparent by age around 40. Because profiling used bulk unsorted PBMCs, naive and antigen-experienced compartments could not be compared conclusively.

This clonotype came up once. It has no known antigen specificity. Base quality data are lacking; no much larger clone is found one base away. The germline V gene yields MNHNS for CDR1 and SASEGT for CDR2. Including the terminal cysteine and phenylalanine, the CDR3 comprises 15 residues. Only the CDR3 DNA stays, 45 bases, in frame from base 1. V was cut back by 3 bases and J by 3 bases, leaving a gap of 14 bases between them. The protocol used for the library was 5' RACE. Instrument on record: Illumina HiSeq 2500. The second PCR ran for about 6 to 12 cycles and used a J-beta primer mix along with a sample-barcoded 5' primer. Each TCR beta cDNA molecule received a unique molecular identifier from a template-switch 5' adaptor carrying 12 random nucleotides. Each sample yielded at least 3 million CDR3-containing paired-end reads. All of the RNA was converted into first-strand cDNA using the Mint cDNA synthesis kit, with a TRBC-specific oligonucleotide serving as the primer. All cDNA was treated with uracil-DNA glycosylase and then went through a first 18-cycle PCR with the universal primers M1SS and BC2_uni_R. The authors' pipeline ran thus. Each sample was normalized by randomly selecting 1 million high-quality reads, each carrying a distinct molecular identifier. Reads with shared molecular identifiers were discarded instead of being binned into consensus sequences. MiTCR, with a Q25 quality threshold and the strictest error-elimination algorithm, was used for CDR3 identification, clonotype clustering and error correction. A nonparametric unseen species model with Euler transformation was used to estimate lower-bound total TCR beta diversity. TCRdb reprocessed the public reads (quality trimming at Q25 with fastp, clone calling with MiXCR) and kept in-frame beta chains. All rows with the same CDR3 protein become a single entry with the most common DNA and genes. None of the V and J calls come from the authors' own analysis; TCRdb made them. This sample has 1.5 million or so distinct CDR3 sequences in its table, and 42% of those were observed once. The top ten hold roughly 8.2% of the sample.

Systemically healthy Caucasian individuals from Russia, some 38 in total and aged about 6 to 90 years, were included as donors. Around 10 milliliters of peripheral blood were collected from each donor into EDTA-treated Vacutainer tubes. Ficoll-Paque density-gradient centrifugation was used to isolate PBMCs, with at least 7 million per sample. Trizol reagent was used to extract total RNA from the PBMCs, yielding at least 6 micrograms per sample. Naive CD45RAhigh/CD27high T cell percentages were measured by flow cytometry on a PBMC aliquot from every donor. The sequenced sample was blood. The chain is encoded by TRBV6-1 joined to TRBJ1-2; the D gene is not confidently resolved. This TCR derives from a woman aged 18-35 years in good health. The base sequence is TGTGCCAGCAGTGAGGGCCGGAATCGGGACTATGGCTACACCTTC. It encodes CASSEGRNRDYGYTF.